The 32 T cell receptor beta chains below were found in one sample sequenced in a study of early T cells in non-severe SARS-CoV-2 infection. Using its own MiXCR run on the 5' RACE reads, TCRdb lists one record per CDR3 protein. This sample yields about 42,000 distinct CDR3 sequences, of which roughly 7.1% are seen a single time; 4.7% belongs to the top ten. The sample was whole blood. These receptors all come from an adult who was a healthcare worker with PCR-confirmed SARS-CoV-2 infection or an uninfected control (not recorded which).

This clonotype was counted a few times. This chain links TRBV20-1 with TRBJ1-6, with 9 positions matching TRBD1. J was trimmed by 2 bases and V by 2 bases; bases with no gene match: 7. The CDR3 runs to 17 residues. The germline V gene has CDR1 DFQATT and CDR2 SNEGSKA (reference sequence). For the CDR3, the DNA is TGCAGTGCTAGACCCAGGACAGGGGACACCTATAATTCACCCCTCCACTTT. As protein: CSARPRTGDTYNSPLHF.

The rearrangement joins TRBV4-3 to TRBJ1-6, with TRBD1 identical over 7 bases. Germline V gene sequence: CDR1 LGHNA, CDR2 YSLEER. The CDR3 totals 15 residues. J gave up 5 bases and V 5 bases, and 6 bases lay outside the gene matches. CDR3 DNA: TGCGCCAGCAGCTACACAGGGGCAGATAATTCACCCCTCCACTTT. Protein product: CASSYTGADNSPLHF.

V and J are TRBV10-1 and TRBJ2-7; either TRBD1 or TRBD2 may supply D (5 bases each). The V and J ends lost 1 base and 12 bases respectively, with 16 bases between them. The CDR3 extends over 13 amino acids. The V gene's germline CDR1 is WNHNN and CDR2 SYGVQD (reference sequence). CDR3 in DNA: TGCGCCAGCAGTGAGTTCGTGAGGGACCGCCTGTACTTC. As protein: CASSEFVRDRLYF.

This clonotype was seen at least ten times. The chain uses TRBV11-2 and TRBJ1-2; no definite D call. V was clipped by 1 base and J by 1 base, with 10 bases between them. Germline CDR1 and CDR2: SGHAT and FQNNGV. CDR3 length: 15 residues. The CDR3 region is CASSLVAVLNYGYTF. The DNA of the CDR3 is TGTGCCAGCAGCTTAGTGGCAGTACTTAACTATGGCTACACCTTC. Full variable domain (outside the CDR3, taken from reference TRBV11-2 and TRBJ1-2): EAGVAQSPRYKIIEKRQSVAFWCNPISGHATLYWYQQILGQGPKLLIQFQNNGVVDDSQLPKDRFSAERLKGVDSTLKIQPAKLEDSAVYLCASSLVAVLNYGYTFGSGTRLTVV.

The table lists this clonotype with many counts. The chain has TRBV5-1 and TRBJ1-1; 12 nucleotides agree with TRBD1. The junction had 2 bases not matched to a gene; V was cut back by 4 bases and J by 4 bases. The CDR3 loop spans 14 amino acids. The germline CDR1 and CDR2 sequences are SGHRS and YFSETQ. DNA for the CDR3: TGCGCCAGCAGCGGGGACAGGGGGCTCACTGAAGCTTTCTTT. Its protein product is CASSGDRGLTEAFF.

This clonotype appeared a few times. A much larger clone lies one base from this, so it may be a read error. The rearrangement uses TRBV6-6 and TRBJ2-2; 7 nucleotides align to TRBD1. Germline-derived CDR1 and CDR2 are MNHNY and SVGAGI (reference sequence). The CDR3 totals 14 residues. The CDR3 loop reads CASRGQTNIGELFF. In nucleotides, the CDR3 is TGTGCCAGCAGGGGACAGACCAACATCGGGGAGCTGTTTTTT.

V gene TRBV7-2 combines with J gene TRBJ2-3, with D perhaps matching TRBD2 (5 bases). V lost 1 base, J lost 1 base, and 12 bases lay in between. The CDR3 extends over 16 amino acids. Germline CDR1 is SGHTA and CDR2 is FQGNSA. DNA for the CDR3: TGTGCCAGCAGCTTAGGCACGGGGTACGGCACAGATACGCAGTATTTT. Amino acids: CASSLGTGYGTDTQYF.

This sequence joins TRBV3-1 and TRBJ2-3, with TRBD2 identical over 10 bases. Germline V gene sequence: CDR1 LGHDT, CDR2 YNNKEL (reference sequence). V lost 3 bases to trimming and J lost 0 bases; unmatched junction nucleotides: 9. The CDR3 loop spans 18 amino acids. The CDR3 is CASSHPMRLAGSTDTQYF. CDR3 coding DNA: TGTGCCAGCAGCCACCCCATGAGACTAGCGGGTAGCACAGATACGCAGTATTTT.

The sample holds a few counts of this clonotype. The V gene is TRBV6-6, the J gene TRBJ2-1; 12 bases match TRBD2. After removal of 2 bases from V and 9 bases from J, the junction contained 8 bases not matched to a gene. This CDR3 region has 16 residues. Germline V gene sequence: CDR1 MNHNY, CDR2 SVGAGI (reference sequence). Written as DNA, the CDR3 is TGTGCCAGCAGTTACCCTAGCGGGGGGGCCGAGGCTGAGCAGTTCTTC. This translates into CASSYPSGGAEAEQFF.

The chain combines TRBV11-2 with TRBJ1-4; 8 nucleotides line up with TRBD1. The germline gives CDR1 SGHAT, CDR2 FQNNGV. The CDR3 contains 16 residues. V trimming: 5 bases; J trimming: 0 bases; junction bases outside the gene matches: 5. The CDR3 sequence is CASSIPGQATNEKLFF. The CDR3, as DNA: TGTGCCAGCAGCATCCCGGGACAGGCAACTAATGAAAAACTGTTTTTT.

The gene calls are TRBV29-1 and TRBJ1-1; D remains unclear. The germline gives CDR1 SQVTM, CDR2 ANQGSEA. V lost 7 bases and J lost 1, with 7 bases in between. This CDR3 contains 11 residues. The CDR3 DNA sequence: TGCAGCGGGGGAGGGAACACTGAAGCTTTCTTT. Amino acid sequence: CSGGGNTEAFF.

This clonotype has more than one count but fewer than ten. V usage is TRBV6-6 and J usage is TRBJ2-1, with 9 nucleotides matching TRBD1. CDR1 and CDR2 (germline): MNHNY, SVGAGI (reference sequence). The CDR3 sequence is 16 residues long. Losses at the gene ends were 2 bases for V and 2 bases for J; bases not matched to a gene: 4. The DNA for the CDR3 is TGTGCCAGCAGTTACCGGGGACAGGGTACCTACAATGAGCAGTTCTTC. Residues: CASSYRGQGTYNEQFF.

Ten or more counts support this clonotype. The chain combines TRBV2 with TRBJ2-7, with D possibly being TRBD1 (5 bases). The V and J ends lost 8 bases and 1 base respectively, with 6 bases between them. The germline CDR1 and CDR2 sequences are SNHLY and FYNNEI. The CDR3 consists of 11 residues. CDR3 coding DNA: TGTGCCAGCGACAGATCCTACGAGCAGTACTTC. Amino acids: CASDRSYEQYF.

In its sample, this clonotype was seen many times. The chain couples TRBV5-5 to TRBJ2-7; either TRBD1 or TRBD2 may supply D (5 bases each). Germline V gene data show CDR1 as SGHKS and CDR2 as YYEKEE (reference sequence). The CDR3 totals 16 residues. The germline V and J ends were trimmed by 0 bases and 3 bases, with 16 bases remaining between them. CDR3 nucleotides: TGTGCCAGCAGCTTGGGAGTTAGGGACCTACTCTACGAGCAGTACTTC. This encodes CASSLGVRDLLYEQYF.

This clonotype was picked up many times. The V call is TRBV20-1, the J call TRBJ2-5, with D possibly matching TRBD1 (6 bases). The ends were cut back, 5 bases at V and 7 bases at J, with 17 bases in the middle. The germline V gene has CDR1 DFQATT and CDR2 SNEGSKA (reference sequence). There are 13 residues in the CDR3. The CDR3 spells CSAALGQPGTQYF. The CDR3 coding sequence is TGCAGTGCTGCCCTCGGACAGCCAGGGACCCAGTACTTC.

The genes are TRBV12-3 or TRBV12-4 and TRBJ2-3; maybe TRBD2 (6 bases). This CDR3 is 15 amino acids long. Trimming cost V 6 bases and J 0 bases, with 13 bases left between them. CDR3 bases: TGTGCCAGCAGCCCCGGGGGATTTAGCACAGATACGCAGTATTTT. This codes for CASSPGGFSTDTQYF.

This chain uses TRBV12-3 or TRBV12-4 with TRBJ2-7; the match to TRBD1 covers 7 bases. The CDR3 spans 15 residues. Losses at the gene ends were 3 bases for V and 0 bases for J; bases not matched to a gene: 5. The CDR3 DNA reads TGTGCCAGCAGTTTGGGGACAGACCTCTCCTACGAGCAGTACTTC. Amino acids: CASSLGTDLSYEQYF.

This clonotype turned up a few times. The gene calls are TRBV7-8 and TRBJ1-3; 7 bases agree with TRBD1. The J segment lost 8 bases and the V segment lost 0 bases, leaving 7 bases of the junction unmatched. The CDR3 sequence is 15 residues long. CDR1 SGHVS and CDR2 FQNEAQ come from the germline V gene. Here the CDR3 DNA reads TGTGCCAGCAGCTTAGCGGGACAGCGTATAGACACCATATATTTT. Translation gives CASSLAGQRIDTIYF.

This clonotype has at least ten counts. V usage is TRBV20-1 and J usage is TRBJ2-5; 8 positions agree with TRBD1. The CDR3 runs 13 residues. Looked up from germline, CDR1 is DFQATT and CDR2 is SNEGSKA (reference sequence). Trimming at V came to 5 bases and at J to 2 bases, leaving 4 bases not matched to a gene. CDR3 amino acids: CSAPGTGQETQYF. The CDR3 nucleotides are TGCAGTGCTCCCGGGACAGGACAAGAGACCCAGTACTTC.

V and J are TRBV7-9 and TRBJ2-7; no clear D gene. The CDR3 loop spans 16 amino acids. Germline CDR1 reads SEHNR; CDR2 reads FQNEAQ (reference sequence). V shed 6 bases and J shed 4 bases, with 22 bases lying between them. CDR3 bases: TGTGCCAGCAGTCAGCCCCCAACGGTGGCACCTTACGAGCAGTACTTC. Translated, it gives CASSQPPTVAPYEQYF.

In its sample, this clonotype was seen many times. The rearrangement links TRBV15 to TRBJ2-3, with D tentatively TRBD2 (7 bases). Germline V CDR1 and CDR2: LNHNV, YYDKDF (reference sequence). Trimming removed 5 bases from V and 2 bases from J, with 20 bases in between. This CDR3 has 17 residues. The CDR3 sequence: CATSFMGGGGLTDTQYF. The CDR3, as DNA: TGTGCCACCAGCTTTATGGGTGGCGGGGGCCTCACAGATACGCAGTATTTT.

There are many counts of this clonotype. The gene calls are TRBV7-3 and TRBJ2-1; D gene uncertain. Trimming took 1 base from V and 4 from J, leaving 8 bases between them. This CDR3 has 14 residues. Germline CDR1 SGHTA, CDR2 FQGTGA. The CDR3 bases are TGTGCCAGCAGCTTAATGCCGGAATACAATGAGCAGTTCTTC. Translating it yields CASSLMPEYNEQFF.

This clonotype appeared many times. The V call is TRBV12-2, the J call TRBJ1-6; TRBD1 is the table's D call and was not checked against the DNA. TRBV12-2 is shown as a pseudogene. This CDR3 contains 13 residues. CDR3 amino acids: CASHDRGGSPLHF. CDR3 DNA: TGTGCAAGTCACGACAGGGGAGGATCACCCCTCCACTTT.

The CDR3 spells CASSEGGQGLTEQYF. The CDR3 DNA is TGTGCCAGCAGTGAAGGCGGGCAGGGACTCACCGAGCAGTACTTC. The genes are TRBV2 and TRBJ2-7; D might be TRBD2 (6 bases). Germline values: CDR1 SNHLY, CDR2 FYNNEI. This CDR3 has 15 amino acids. The V gene lost 1 base and the J gene lost 6 bases, with 16 bases spanning the gap.

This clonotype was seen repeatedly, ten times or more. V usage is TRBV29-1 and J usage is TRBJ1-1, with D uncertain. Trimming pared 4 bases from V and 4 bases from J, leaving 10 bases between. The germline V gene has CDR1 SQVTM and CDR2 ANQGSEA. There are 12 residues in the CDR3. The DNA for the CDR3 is TGCAGCGTTGCTGGGGTGGGCACTGAAGCTTTCTTT. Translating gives CSVAGVGTEAFF.

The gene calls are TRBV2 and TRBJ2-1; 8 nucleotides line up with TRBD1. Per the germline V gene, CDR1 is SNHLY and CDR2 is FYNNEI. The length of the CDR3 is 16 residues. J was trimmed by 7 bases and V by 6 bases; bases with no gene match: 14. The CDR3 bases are TGTGCCAGCAGCCCCCCCGGACAGGGATCTAGAAATGAGCAGTTCTTC. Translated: CASSPPGQGSRNEQFF. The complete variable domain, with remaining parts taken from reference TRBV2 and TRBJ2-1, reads EPEVTQTPSHQVTQMGQEVILRCVPISNHLYFYWYRQILGQKVEFLVSFYNNEISEKSEIFDDQFSVERPDGSNFTLKIRSTKLEDSAMYFCASSPPGQGSRNEQFFGPGTRLTVL.

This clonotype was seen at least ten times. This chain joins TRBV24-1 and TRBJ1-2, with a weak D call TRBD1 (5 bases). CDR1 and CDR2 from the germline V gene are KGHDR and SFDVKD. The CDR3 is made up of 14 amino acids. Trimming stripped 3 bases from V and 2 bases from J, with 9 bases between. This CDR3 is CATSDRGRNYGYTF. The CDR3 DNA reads TGTGCCACCAGTGATAGGGGTCGCAACTATGGCTACACCTTC.

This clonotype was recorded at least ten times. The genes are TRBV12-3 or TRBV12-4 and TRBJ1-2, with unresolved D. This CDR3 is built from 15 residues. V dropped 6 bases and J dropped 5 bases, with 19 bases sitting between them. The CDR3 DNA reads TGTGCCAGCAGGCGATCGGACGGTTTTGGATATGGCTACACCTTC. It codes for CASRRSDGFGYGYTF.

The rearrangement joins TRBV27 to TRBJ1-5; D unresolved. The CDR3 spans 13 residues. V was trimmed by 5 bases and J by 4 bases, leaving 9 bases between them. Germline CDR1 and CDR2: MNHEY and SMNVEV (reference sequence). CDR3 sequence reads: CASSSLRNQPQHF. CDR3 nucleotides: TGTGCCAGCAGTAGTCTAAGAAATCAGCCCCAGCATTTT.

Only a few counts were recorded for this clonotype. This CDR3 is CASSEQGATSTDTQYF. The CDR3 coding sequence is TGTGCCAGCAGTGAACAGGGGGCGACTAGCACAGATACGCAGTATTTT. The chain employs TRBV6-1 and TRBJ2-3; TRBD1 matches at 8 bases. The CDR3 sequence is 16 residues long. From germline, CDR1 is MNHNS and CDR2 SASEGT. The trim removed 2 bases at V and 0 bases at J, leaving 4 bases unmatched.

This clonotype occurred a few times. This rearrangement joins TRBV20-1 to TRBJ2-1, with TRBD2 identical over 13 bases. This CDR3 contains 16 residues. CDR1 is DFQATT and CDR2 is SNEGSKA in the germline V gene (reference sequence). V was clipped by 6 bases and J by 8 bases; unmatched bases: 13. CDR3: CSAPRGTSGELDEQFF. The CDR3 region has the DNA TGCAGTGCCCCCAGGGGGACTAGCGGGGAACTTGATGAGCAGTTCTTC.

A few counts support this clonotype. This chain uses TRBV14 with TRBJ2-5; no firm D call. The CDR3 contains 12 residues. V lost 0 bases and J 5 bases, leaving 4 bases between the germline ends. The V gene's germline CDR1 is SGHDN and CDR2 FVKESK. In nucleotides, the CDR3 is TGTGCCAGCAGCCAAGATGGGGAGACCCAGTACTTC. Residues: CASSQDGETQYF. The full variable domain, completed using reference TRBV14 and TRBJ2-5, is EAGVTQFPSHSVIEKGQTVTLRCDPISGHDNLYWYRRVMGKEIKFLLHFVKESKQDESGMPNNRFLAERTGGTYSTLKVQPAELEDSGVYFCASSQDGETQYFGPGTRLLVL.